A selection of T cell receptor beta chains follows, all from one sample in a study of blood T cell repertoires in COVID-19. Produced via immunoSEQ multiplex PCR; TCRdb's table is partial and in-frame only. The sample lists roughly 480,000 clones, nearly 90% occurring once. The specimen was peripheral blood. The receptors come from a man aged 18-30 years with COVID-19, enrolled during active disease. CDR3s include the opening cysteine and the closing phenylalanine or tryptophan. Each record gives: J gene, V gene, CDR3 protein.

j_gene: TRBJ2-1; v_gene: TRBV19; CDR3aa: CASSQGGLYNEQFF
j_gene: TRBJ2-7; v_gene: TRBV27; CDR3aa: CASSWGQGFYEQYF
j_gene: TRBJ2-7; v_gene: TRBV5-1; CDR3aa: CASSWDNPTYEQYF
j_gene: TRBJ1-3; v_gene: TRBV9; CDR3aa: CASSPRWGRYSGNTIYF
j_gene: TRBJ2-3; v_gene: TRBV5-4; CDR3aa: CASSFAARTDTQYF
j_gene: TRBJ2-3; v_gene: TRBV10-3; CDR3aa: CAITPSGGSTDTQYF
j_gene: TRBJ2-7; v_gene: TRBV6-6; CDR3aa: CASSVDLPYEQYF
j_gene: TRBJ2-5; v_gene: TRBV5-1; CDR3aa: CASKGGTGGYQETQYF
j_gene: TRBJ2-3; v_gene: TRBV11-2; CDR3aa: CASSFIQGAGDTQYF
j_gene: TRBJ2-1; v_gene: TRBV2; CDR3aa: CASSGRLAGGENEQFF
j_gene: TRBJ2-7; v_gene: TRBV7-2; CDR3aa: CASSRDRSYEQYF
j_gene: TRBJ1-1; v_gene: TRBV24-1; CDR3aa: CATSDWGSGVGAFF
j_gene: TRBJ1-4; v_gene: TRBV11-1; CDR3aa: CASSLRDRKNEKLFF
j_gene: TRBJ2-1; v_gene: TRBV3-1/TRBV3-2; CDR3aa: CASSDGQIDNEQFF
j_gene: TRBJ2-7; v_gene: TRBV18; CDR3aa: CASSVYGQARSSSYEQYF
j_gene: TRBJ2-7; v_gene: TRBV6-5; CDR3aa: CASSLLAGVGYEQYF
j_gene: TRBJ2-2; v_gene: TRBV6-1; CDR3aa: CASSERGEGNTGELFF
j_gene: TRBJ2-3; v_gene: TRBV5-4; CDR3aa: CASSLSTADDTTDTQYF
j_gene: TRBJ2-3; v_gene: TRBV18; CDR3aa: CASSSDRVGTDTQYF
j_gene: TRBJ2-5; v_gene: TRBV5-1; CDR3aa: CASSFNSGGPWETQYF
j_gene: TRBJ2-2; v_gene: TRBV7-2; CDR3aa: CASSRTSGNPGELFF
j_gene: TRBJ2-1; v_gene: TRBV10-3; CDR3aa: CAISEGAGGYNEQFF